These 24 T cell receptor beta chains originate from one sample sequenced in a study of PD-L1 blockade in urothelial cancer. The time point was: peripheral blood 6 weeks after treatment start. Profiled with immunoSEQ multiplex PCR; TCRdb holds only in-frame clones, not every one. The sample contains roughly 76,000 clones, approximately 90% of which appear only once. Sequenced material: PBMCs, taken around atezolizumab (anti-PD-L1) treatment. The receptors derive from a woman of 80 years or more with urothelial cancer.

The J gene is TRBJ1-4, the V gene TRBV4-2, with 9 positions matching TRBD1. V shed 1 base and J 7 bases; nucleotides not matched to a gene: 4. The CDR3 contains 15 residues. Per germline, CDR1 LGHNA and CDR2 YNFKEQ. CDR3 sequence: CASSQVGTGSEKLFF. Here the CDR3 DNA reads TGTGCCAGCAGCCAAGTCGGGACAGGGTCTGAAAAACTGTTTTTT.

The chain employs TRBV5-1 and TRBJ1-1, with D perhaps TRBD1 (5 bases). The CDR3 covers 14 residues. CDR1 and CDR2 from the germline V gene are SGHRS and YFSETQ. Trimming stripped 4 bases from V and 6 bases from J, with 16 bases between. DNA of the CDR3: TGCGCCAGCAGCAGAGGAGGGGCGGTCCCTGAAGCTTTCTTT. Translation: CASSRGGAVPEAFF.

The chain carries TRBV9 and TRBJ2-1; 9 nucleotides agree with TRBD2. The CDR3 totals 19 residues. Germline lookup yields CDR1 SGDLS and CDR2 YYNGEE. V lost 4 bases to trimming and J lost 0 bases; unmatched junction nucleotides: 14. CDR3 nucleotide sequence: TGTGCCAGCAGCCCCCAGGGGCTAGCGGGATTCAGCTCCTACAATGAGCAGTTCTTC. Translation gives CASSPQGLAGFSSYNEQFF.

The chain recombines TRBV6-1 with TRBJ1-2; maybe TRBD1 (5 bases). V lost 3 bases and J 5 bases, leaving 13 bases between the germline ends. CDR1 and CDR2 from the germline V gene are MNHNS and SASEGT. CDR3 length: 14 amino acids. The CDR3 here is CASSEYQGLYGYTF. The CDR3 DNA sequence: TGTGCCAGCAGTGAGTACCAGGGACTTTATGGCTACACCTTC.

The chain has TRBV5-1 and TRBJ2-3; TRBD1 matches at 7 bases. Germline CDR1 and CDR2: SGHRS and YFSETQ. The CDR3 loop spans 15 amino acids. V shed 4 bases, J shed 7 bases, and the junction held 12 bases outside the gene matches. CDR3 loop: CASSDQGVGANTQYF. CDR3 bases: TGCGCCAGCAGCGATCAGGGGGTAGGAGCAAATACGCAGTATTTT.

The rearrangement uses TRBV7-9 and TRBJ2-1; no clear D. V was cut by 3 bases and J by 4 bases, with 7 bases left in between. Per germline, CDR1 SEHNR and CDR2 FQNEAQ (reference sequence). The CDR3 runs to 13 residues. The CDR3 is CASSLELYNEQFF. CDR3 coding DNA: TGTGCCAGCAGCTTGGAGCTATACAATGAGCAGTTCTTC.

The chain employs TRBV2 and TRBJ1-1; 7 bases agree with TRBD1. This CDR3 contains 13 residues. V lost 9 bases, J lost 0 bases, and 4 bases stayed unmatched. CDR1 is SNHLY and CDR2 is FYNNEI in the germline V gene. As DNA, the CDR3 is TGTGCCAGTCGGGACAGCCTGAACACTGAAGCTTTCTTT. This encodes CASRDSLNTEAFF.

This clone was detected only a few times. This rearrangement joins TRBV7-9 to TRBJ2-5; weak D call: TRBD1 (7 bases). V lost 0 bases and J lost 2, with 10 bases in between. CDR3 size: 15 residues. Germline V gene data show CDR1 as SEHNR and CDR2 as FQNEAQ (reference sequence). The CDR3 sequence is CASSLASGGQETQYF. The CDR3 DNA follows: TGTGCCAGCAGCTTAGCCTCAGGGGGGCAAGAGACCCAGTACTTC.

This rearrangement joins TRBV5-1 to TRBJ2-5; the match to TRBD2 covers 11 bases. The CDR3 runs 15 residues. Trimming cost V 2 bases and J 2 bases; bases outside gene matches: 2. The germline V gene has CDR1 SGHRS and CDR2 YFSETQ. The CDR3 DNA follows: TGCGCCAGCAGCTTCGGGACTAGCGGACAAGAGACCCAGTACTTC. Translating gives CASSFGTSGQETQYF. Full variable domain (rest looked up from reference TRBV5-1 and TRBJ2-5): KAGVTQTPRYLIKTRGQQVTLSCSPISGHRSVSWYQQTPGQGLQFLFEYFSETQRNKGNFPGRFSGRQFSNSRSEMNVSTLELGDSALYLCASSFGTSGQETQYFGPGTRLLVL.

The chain carries TRBV30 and TRBJ1-5; weak D call: TRBD1 (5 bases). Germline lookup yields CDR1 GTSNPN and CDR2 SVGIG (reference sequence). V was shortened by 4 bases and J by 7 bases, with 17 bases between the two germline ends. The CDR3 spans 14 residues. DNA of the CDR3: TGTGCCTGGAACGCTCTGGGGGGTGGCCAGCCCCAGCATTTT. Protein product: CAWNALGGGQPQHF. The full variable domain, its missing parts supplied by reference TRBV30 and TRBJ1-5, is SQTIHQWPATLVQPVGSPLSLECTVEGTSNPNLYWYRQAAGRGLQLLFYSVGIGQISSEVPQNLSASRPQDRQFILSSKKLLLSDSGFYLCAWNALGGGQPQHFGDGTRLSIL.

This chain connects TRBV7-9 to TRBJ2-3, with 11 bases fitting TRBD2. The junction had 5 bases not matched to a gene; V was cut back by 5 bases and J by 1 base. Looked up from germline, CDR1 is SEHNR and CDR2 is FQNEAQ (reference sequence). This CDR3 spans 16 amino acids. CDR3 in DNA: TGTGCCAGCAGCCCTAGGGGACTAGCGGGCACAGATACGCAGTATTTT. This gives the protein CASSPRGLAGTDTQYF.

This clone has a single count. This chain uses TRBV5-5 with TRBJ2-2; 9 bases agree with TRBD2. The V gene's germline CDR1 is SGHKS and CDR2 YYEKEE (reference sequence). V shed 5 bases and J 3 bases; nucleotides not matched to a gene: 5. The length of the CDR3 is 15 residues. For the CDR3, the DNA is TGTGCCAGCAGATTAGCGGGAGCTGACACCGGGGAGCTGTTTTTT. This gives the protein CASRLAGADTGELFF.

The J gene is TRBJ2-7, the V gene TRBV19; TRBD2 agrees at 8 bases. V lost 3 bases, J lost 3 bases, and 1 base stayed unmatched. Germline loops: CDR1 LNHDA, CDR2 SQIVND (reference sequence). The CDR3 consists of 13 residues. The CDR3 spells CASSIGTSYEQYF. The CDR3 DNA reads as TGTGCCAGTAGTATCGGGACTAGCTACGAGCAGTACTTC. Full variable domain (remainder filled in from reference TRBV19 and TRBJ2-7): DGGITQSPKYLFRKEGQNVTLSCEQNLNHDAMYWYRQDPGQGLRLIYYSQIVNDFQKGDIAEGYSVSREKKESFPLTVTSAQKNPTAFYLCASSIGTSYEQYFGPGTRLTVT.

The chain has TRBV7-3 and TRBJ2-2; D might be TRBD2 (5 bases). Germline CDR1 and CDR2: SGHTA and FQGTGA. V gave up 5 bases and J gave up 7 bases, with 11 bases separating them. The CDR3 length is 13 residues. The CDR3 reads CASSALAGGELFF. The CDR3 coding sequence is TGTGCCAGCAGCGCCCTAGCCGGCGGGGAGCTGTTTTTT.

This clone has only a few counts. The chain employs TRBV5-1 and TRBJ1-1, with 7 bases aligning to TRBD1. This CDR3 is 14 amino acids long. The V gene end was trimmed by 4 bases and the J gene end by 4 bases; junction bases not matched to a gene: 7. Germline V gene lookup returns CDR1 SGHRS and CDR2 YFSETQ. The CDR3 here is CASSNQGVGTEAFF. DNA for the CDR3: TGCGCCAGCAGCAATCAGGGGGTTGGCACTGAAGCTTTCTTT.

The V gene is TRBV7-2, the J gene TRBJ2-7, with TRBD2 as a possible D gene (6 bases). The length of the CDR3 is 14 residues. V lost 4 bases, J lost 3 bases, and 13 bases lay in between. CDR1 and CDR2 (germline): SGHTA, FQGNSA. The CDR3 DNA reads TGTGCCAGCAGCTACCGTAGCGGAGACTACGAGCAGTACTTC. Translation gives CASSYRSGDYEQYF.

The chain carries TRBV7-2 and TRBJ1-2; the match to TRBD1 covers 10 bases. Germline V gene sequence: CDR1 SGHTA, CDR2 FQGNSA. The CDR3 consists of 17 residues. Trimming at V came to 4 bases and at J to 0 bases, leaving 8 bases not matched to a gene. The CDR3: CASSSRQGATANYGYTF. The CDR3 region has the DNA TGTGCCAGCAGCTCAAGACAGGGGGCGACAGCTAACTATGGCTACACCTTC.

This clone was picked up one time. V usage is TRBV15 and J usage is TRBJ2-5; D might be TRBD1 (6 bases). With 0 bases removed from V and 7 bases from J, the gap between germline ends came to 12 bases. This CDR3 spans 14 amino acids. CDR1 and CDR2 (germline): LNHNV, YYDKDF (reference sequence). For the CDR3, the DNA is TGTGCCACCAGCAGAGATCACCTAGGGGGGACCCAGTACTTC. Protein: CATSRDHLGGTQYF. The full variable domain, its missing parts supplied by reference TRBV15 and TRBJ2-5, is DAMVIQNPRYQVTQFGKPVTLSCSQTLNHNVMYWYQQKSSQAPKLLFHYYDKDFNNEADTPDNFQSRRPNTSFCFLDIRSPGLGDTAMYLCATSRDHLGGTQYFGPGTRLLVL.

The gene calls are TRBV7-7 and TRBJ2-1, with TRBD2 matching 15 bases. Germline-derived CDR1 and CDR2 are SSHAT and FNYEAQ (reference sequence). The CDR3 is 16 amino acids. Losses at the gene ends were 5 bases for V and 5 bases for J; bases not matched to a gene: 4. CDR3 DNA sequence: TGTGCCAGCAGCCAGGGACTAGCGGGAGGCGACAATGAGCAGTTCTTC. Its protein is CASSQGLAGGDNEQFF.

The genes are TRBV5-1 and TRBJ2-7; D is possibly TRBD2 (5 bases). There are 12 residues in the CDR3. The germline gives CDR1 SGHRS, CDR2 YFSETQ. The V and J ends lost 4 bases and 5 bases respectively, with 10 bases between them. The chain's CDR3 is CASSGWGDEQYF. As DNA, the CDR3 is TGCGCCAGCAGCGGCTGGGGAGACGAGCAGTACTTC.

The rearrangement joins TRBV27 to TRBJ1-1; 7 positions agree with TRBD1. J was trimmed by 6 bases and V by 7 bases; bases with no gene match: 17. This CDR3 has 16 residues. Germline CDR1 MNHEY, CDR2 SMNVEV (reference sequence). The CDR3 DNA reads as TGTGCCAGCACCATACGACAGGGAAGTGGATTCGCTGAAGCTTTCTTT. It encodes CASTIRQGSGFAEAFF.

The chain carries TRBV7-3 and TRBJ1-1; D not resolved. The length of the CDR3 is 13 residues. Per the germline V gene, CDR1 is SGHTA and CDR2 is FQGTGA. The V end was cut by 1 base, the J end by 2 bases, with 5 bases between. The CDR3 is CASSLNSNTEAFF. CDR3 nucleotides: TGTGCCAGCAGCTTAAATAGCAACACTGAAGCTTTCTTT.

V gene TRBV9 combines with J gene TRBJ1-2; 7 nucleotides match TRBD1. J was trimmed by 5 bases and V by 0 bases; bases with no gene match: 4. Germline values: CDR1 SGDLS, CDR2 YYNGEE. The CDR3 contains 14 residues. CDR3 loop: CASSVGRGQYGYTF. CDR3 in DNA: TGTGCCAGCAGCGTAGGGAGGGGGCAATATGGCTACACCTTC.

The V call is TRBV27, the J call TRBJ1-5; 7 bases agree with TRBD1. CDR1 is MNHEY and CDR2 is SMNVEV in the germline V gene (reference sequence). The CDR3 is 13 residues long. The J segment lost 1 base and the V segment lost 6 bases, leaving 0 bases of the junction unmatched. In DNA, the CDR3 is TGTGCCAGCAGAGGGGGCAGCAATCAGCCCCAGCATTTT. Protein product: CASRGGSNQPQHF.